Detailed here is one T cell receptor (beta chain). Per the germline V gene, CDR1 is SGHDT and CDR2 is YYEEEE. The CDR3 loop spans 11 amino acids. Trimming stripped 0 bases from V and 8 bases from J, with 3 bases between. With iRepertoire HTBI primers and Arm-PCR of CDR3 regions, TCR beta libraries were built. TCRdb re-derived calls from the multiplex PCR reads in MiXCR, one entry per CDR3 protein. The data contain more than 300,000 distinct CDR3 sequences, about a sixth of them singletons. This sample is drawn from a study of regulatory T cells in long-lasting Graves disease. Time point here: newly diagnosed GD, antithyroid drugs for less than 3 months. PBMC-extracted RNA yielded the TCR library.

The specimen comprised peripheral blood mononuclear cells (PBMCs), sampled at new diagnosis, from a patient treated with antithyroid drugs. This clonotype originated in a female donor with Graves disease. The chain uses TRBV5-6 and TRBJ2-1; no clear D gene. Here the CDR3 DNA reads TGTGCCAGCAGCTTGGACGATGAGCAGTTCTTC. It codes for CASSLDDEQFF.